The T cell receptor (beta chain) described here comes from a study of vaccination and CD4 T cells after COVID-19. Study context: Four females and six males made up the convalescents, two of whom were Hispanic. Control cultures were given a CEFX pool, an HIV-1 Nef pool, or no peptide. Overlapping peptides covering the spike proteins of SARS-CoV-2, HCoV-NL63, HCoV-OC43 and HCoV-229E were added to stimulate cells.

The CDR3 consists of 14 residues. This clonotype was seen a handful of times. Its specificity is not known. The germline gene is not matched at one end of the junction; a read error may be the cause. Cultured CD4+ T cells had their DNA profiled by the Oncomine TCR Beta short-read assay. Once CD4+ T cells had been cultured, genomic DNA was extracted from them. MiXCR, run by TCRdb on the PCR reads, gives a single entry per CDR3 protein. This sample has several thousand distinct CDR3 sequences, with about 53% found just once. As to treatment: approximately 10-day PBMC culture with coronavirus spike peptide pools or control peptides (ViraFEST assay). Those CD4+ T cells from the unexposed donor predate the COVID-19 pandemic (2011-2018).

The sequencing input was CD4+ T cells from blood, cultured in vitro. V usage is TRBV5-3 and J usage is TRBJ1-6; no clear D. TRBV5-3 is treated as an ORF (open reading frame) with a function not yet certain. The sequence came from a human donor in good health. The CDR3 coding sequence is TGTGCCAGCAGCTTGTCCAGATATAATTCACCCCTCCACTTT. It yields the protein CASSLSRYNSPLHF.